This entry lists 24 T cell receptor beta chains sequenced from one sample in a study of response to subunit inactivated influenza vaccine (dated by TCRdb to the late 2010s). Libraries came from RT-PCR. The run used an Illumina HiSeq 2500. TCRdb cleaned the public reads at Q25 with fastp, built clones with MiXCR and kept in-frame beta chains. Rows are combined by CDR3 protein, so each entry shows the most common genes and DNA. The sample table lists about 570,000 distinct CDR3 sequences, about 11% of them with a count of one. The biggest ten clones account for around 10% of the sample. These same data were also listed under a study on T cells expressing NK-cell markers. The second publication reports: The TCR beta cDNA libraries were made using 5'RACE template switching, a step that added both a universal primer site and unique molecular identifiers.

The sample here was PBMCs from blood, taken on the day of vaccination. Receptors originate from a man between 45 and 60 years old who received an inactivated influenza vaccine. Donor details come from another sample of the same person, matched by shared clones.

The rearrangement uses TRBV5-6 and TRBJ2-7, with TRBD2 matching over 7 bases. V lost 0 bases to trimming and J lost 3 bases; unmatched junction nucleotides: 9. CDR3 length: 16 residues. Germline V gives CDR1 SGHDT, CDR2 YYEEEE. Written as DNA, the CDR3 is TGTGCCAGCAGCTTGGTTCGCGGGAGTATGGACTACGAGCAGTACTTC. It codes for CASSLVRGSMDYEQYF.

This clonotype was counted at least ten times. This chain connects TRBV29-1 to TRBJ1-1; 7 nucleotides agree with TRBD1. CDR3 length equals 16 residues. V dropped 0 bases and J dropped 7; count of bases not matched to a gene: 14. Germline V gene data show CDR1 as SQVTM and CDR2 as ANQGSEA. The CDR3 region has the DNA TGCAGCGTTGAAGAACCAGGGGGGGTCCATTATAATGAAGCTTTCTTT. It translates to CSVEEPGGVHYNEAFF. The complete variable domain, with remaining parts taken from reference TRBV29-1 and TRBJ1-1, reads SAVISQKPSRDICQRGTSLTIQCQVDSQVTMMFWYRQQPGQSLTLIATANQGSEATYESGFVIDKFPISRPNLTFSTLTVSNMSPEDSSIYLCSVEEPGGVHYNEAFFGQGTRLTVV.

This clonotype was counted at least ten times. The chain joins TRBV7-8 to TRBJ2-1, with 7 bases that match TRBD2. The J segment lost 0 bases and the V segment lost 2 bases, leaving 7 bases of the junction unmatched. The CDR3 spans 17 residues. Germline V gene data show CDR1 as SGHVS and CDR2 as FQNEAQ. The CDR3 DNA sequence: TGTGCCAGCAGCTTAAGACTAGCCGGTGACTCCTACAATGAGCAGTTCTTC. Protein: CASSLRLAGDSYNEQFF.

This clonotype was counted a few times. The chain couples TRBV4-3 to TRBJ2-7; D unclear. This CDR3 contains 14 residues. Germline lookup yields CDR1 LGHNA and CDR2 YSLEER. The V and J ends lost 0 bases and 4 bases respectively, with 10 bases between them. Here the CDR3 reads CASSQDLWGYEQYF. The CDR3, as DNA: TGCGCCAGCAGCCAAGATTTATGGGGTTACGAGCAGTACTTC.

The chain recombines TRBV20-1 with TRBJ2-1; the match to TRBD2 covers 7 bases. The V and J ends lost 5 bases and 7 bases, in that order; junction bases with no gene match: 8. Germline V gene data show CDR1 as DFQATT and CDR2 as SNEGSKA (reference sequence). The CDR3 runs 13 residues. CDR3 sequence: CSAGRAGLNEQFF. As DNA, the CDR3 is TGCAGTGCTGGAAGAGCGGGATTGAATGAGCAGTTCTTC.

This clonotype was observed at least ten times. The chain uses TRBV5-1 and TRBJ1-1, with D hard to call. The CDR3 runs to 13 residues. Deletions cut 7 bases from V and 6 bases from J, with 16 bases between. Looked up from germline, CDR1 is SGHRS and CDR2 is YFSETQ. CDR3 nucleotides: TGCGCCAGCCAAGACACTCAGTCCGCTGAAGCTTTCTTT. Amino acid sequence: CASQDTQSAEAFF.

The chain has TRBV15 and TRBJ1-1; D is possibly TRBD1 (5 bases). Trimming took off 5 bases at V and 2 bases at J, with 9 bases between the two ends. CDR3 length equals 13 residues. The germline gives CDR1 LNHNV, CDR2 YYDKDF (reference sequence). DNA for the CDR3: TGTGCCACCAGCTCCGGGACCAACACTGAAGCTTTCTTT. The encoded protein is CATSSGTNTEAFF.

This rearrangement joins TRBV9 to TRBJ2-2, with a weak D call TRBD2 (6 bases). CDR3 length equals 15 residues. Germline loops: CDR1 SGDLS, CDR2 YYNGEE. Trimming removed 0 bases at V and 5 bases at J, with 11 bases between. DNA for the CDR3: TGTGCCAGCAGCGTAGGGCGGGGCCGGACCGGGGAGCTGTTTTTT. Translation gives CASSVGRGRTGELFF.

This chain uses TRBV12-3 or TRBV12-4 with TRBJ1-1; no clear D gene. Trimming removed 5 bases from V and 0 bases from J, with 13 bases in between. CDR3 length: 15 residues. CDR3 sequence reads: CASSDREVVNTEAFF. The CDR3 nucleotides read TGTGCCAGCAGTGACCGAGAGGTCGTGAACACTGAAGCTTTCTTT.

This clonotype appeared a few times. V and J are TRBV2 and TRBJ2-7; D may correspond to TRBD1 or TRBD2 (6 bases each). The CDR3 length is 18 residues. V dropped 6 bases and J dropped 3 bases, with 27 bases sitting between them. Germline V gene sequence: CDR1 SNHLY, CDR2 FYNNEI. The CDR3 is CASSNWGVQGLSLYEQYF. The CDR3 DNA is TGTGCCAGCAGCAATTGGGGGGTTCAGGGGCTCTCCCTCTACGAGCAGTACTTC.

Only a few counts were recorded for this clonotype. The chain uses TRBV15 and TRBJ2-1; TRBD1 matches 8 bases. V shed 7 bases, J shed 4 bases, and the junction held 6 bases outside the gene matches. Germline-derived CDR1 and CDR2 are LNHNV and YYDKDF (reference sequence). CDR3 length: 14 residues. CDR3 residues: CATNTDRAYNEQFF. In DNA, the CDR3 is TGTGCCACCAACACGGACAGGGCATACAATGAGCAGTTCTTC.

This clonotype was counted a few times. The chain couples TRBV24-1 to TRBJ2-1; no definite D call. This CDR3 comprises 12 residues. CDR1 is KGHDR and CDR2 is SFDVKD in the germline V gene. Trimming took off 1 base at V and 6 bases at J, with 3 bases between the two ends. Here the CDR3 reads CATSDFVNEQFF. The CDR3 coding sequence is TGTGCCACCAGTGATTTCGTCAATGAGCAGTTCTTC.

In this sample, this clonotype turned up a few times. The chain combines TRBV10-2 with TRBJ1-6; D may be TRBD1 (6 bases). Between the trimmed V and J ends, which lost 4 bases and 9 bases, there was a span of 16 bases. Germline V gene sequence: CDR1 WSHSY, CDR2 SAAADI. The CDR3 is made up of 15 amino acids. The CDR3 is CASSGRDKGFSPLHF. As DNA, the CDR3 is TGCGCCAGCAGTGGTCGGGACAAAGGATTTTCACCCCTCCACTTT.

The rearrangement joins TRBV10-3 to TRBJ2-5, with D perhaps matching TRBD1 or TRBD2 (5 bases each). In germline, CDR1 is ENHRY, CDR2 SYGVKD. Trimming left V 0 bases short and J 5 bases short, with 7 bases between. The CDR3 extends over 13 amino acids. In DNA, the CDR3 is TGTGCCATCAGTGAGTCGGGGGTGGAGACCCAGTACTTC. It codes for CAISESGVETQYF.

This clonotype was found a few times. The chain couples TRBV7-9 to TRBJ2-2, with D uncertain. V was shortened by 5 bases and J by 3 bases, with 13 bases between the two germline ends. There are 15 residues in the CDR3. Germline CDR1 SEHNR, CDR2 FQNEAQ (reference sequence). CDR3: CASSAGRIYTGELFF. CDR3 nucleotides: TGTGCCAGCAGCGCCGGACGGATCTACACCGGGGAGCTGTTTTTT. Using reference TRBV7-9 and TRBJ2-2 for the parts outside the CDR3, the full variable domain is DTGVSQNPRHKITKRGQNVTFRCDPISEHNRLYWYRQTLGQGPEFLTYFQNEAQLEKSRLLSDRFSAERPKGSFSTLEIQRTEQGDSAMYLCASSAGRIYTGELFFGEGSRLTVL.

This chain joins TRBV5-1 and TRBJ2-7; D is ambiguous. V dropped 0 bases and J dropped 0 bases, with 13 bases sitting between them. The CDR3 is made up of 16 amino acids. The germline CDR1 and CDR2 sequences are SGHRS and YFSETQ. The CDR3 DNA follows: TGCGCCAGCAGCTTGGAGGTGTCCGGCGGCTCCTACGAGCAGTACTTC. It translates to CASSLEVSGGSYEQYF.

V gene TRBV5-1 combines with J gene TRBJ2-1; 7 bases fit TRBD2. Germline loops: CDR1 SGHRS, CDR2 YFSETQ. J gave up 6 bases and V 4 bases, and 10 bases lay outside the gene matches. The CDR3 sequence is 15 residues long. In nucleotides, the CDR3 is TGCGCCAGCAGCGCGGGGGTAGGCAGGCTCAATGAGCAGTTCTTC. As protein: CASSAGVGRLNEQFF.

Here the CDR3 reads CASASVYEQYF. The CDR3 nucleotides are TGTGCCAGCGCATCAGTTTACGAGCAGTACTTC. The J gene is TRBJ2-7, the V gene TRBV28, with D unclear. The CDR3 length is 11 residues. V gave up 8 bases and J gave up 4 bases, with 9 bases separating them. Germline CDR1 reads MDHEN; CDR2 reads SYDVKM.

The chain has TRBV29-1 and TRBJ2-3; D gene unclear. This CDR3 comprises 15 residues. V gave up 7 bases and J gave up 2 bases, with 19 bases separating them. Germline V CDR1 and CDR2: SQVTM, ANQGSEA. This chain's CDR3 is CSASLRPKATDTQYF. The CDR3 DNA follows: TGCAGCGCCTCACTCCGGCCCAAAGCCACAGATACGCAGTATTTT.

Ten or more counts support this clonotype. The J gene is TRBJ1-2, the V gene TRBV20-1; D is unclear. Trimming cost V 1 base and J 4 bases, with 4 bases left between them. The CDR3 contains 11 residues. Germline CDR1 reads DFQATT; CDR2 reads SNEGSKA (reference sequence). In nucleotides, the CDR3 is TGCAGTGCTAGAGTGGGCTATGGCTACACCTTC. It specifies CSARVGYGYTF.

Only a few counts were recorded for this clonotype. The chain has TRBV5-1 and TRBJ2-6; D may be TRBD1 or TRBD2 (5 bases each). Trimming stripped 4 bases from V and 1 base from J, with 18 bases between. Germline CDR1 reads SGHRS; CDR2 reads YFSETQ. The CDR3 runs to 18 residues. CDR3 in DNA: TGCGCCAGCAGCCGTGACAGCGGACTTACTTCTGGGGCCAACGTCCTGACTTTC. Amino acid sequence: CASSRDSGLTSGANVLTF.

This clonotype was seen many times. The J gene is TRBJ1-1, the V gene TRBV5-1; TRBD1 might be the D (6 bases). Germline values: CDR1 SGHRS, CDR2 YFSETQ. V lost 3 bases and J 1 base, leaving 10 bases between the germline ends. The CDR3 is 14 residues long. The CDR3 bases are TGCGCCAGCAGCTCCCAAGGGGGGAACACTGAAGCTTTCTTT. Translated: CASSSQGGNTEAFF.

The chain recombines TRBV29-1 with TRBJ2-1; D possibly corresponds to TRBD2 (5 bases). The germline gives CDR1 SQVTM, CDR2 ANQGSEA. V shed 2 bases and J shed 3 bases, with 11 bases lying between them. The CDR3 length is 14 residues. CDR3 nucleotide sequence: TGCAGCGTTGAACCTCGACGGGGCTACAATGAGCAGTTCTTC. Amino acids: CSVEPRRGYNEQFF.

V gene TRBV11-2 combines with J gene TRBJ1-1; no clear D gene. The CDR3 contains 15 residues. Between the trimmed V and J ends, which lost 5 bases and 0 bases, there was a span of 13 bases. From germline, CDR1 is SGHAT and CDR2 FQNNGV. The CDR3 sequence is CASSLGMAMNTEAFF. The CDR3 DNA reads TGTGCCAGCAGCCTGGGAATGGCAATGAACACTGAAGCTTTCTTT.